This T cell receptor (beta chain) was recorded in a study of OX40 agonist ivuxolimab in advanced cancers. Turning to the study itself: In this cohort, patients received ivuxolimab, an agonistic anti-OX40 (CD134) antibody. People in dose escalation had one of these cancers: hepatocellular carcinoma, melanoma, renal cell or head and neck cancer.

Details on this clone: Its antigen is currently unknown.

Assay: immunoSEQ multiplex PCR; the TCRdb copy retains only in-frame clones and omits some. The table lists tens of thousands of clones, around four fifths of them singletons. Anyone with autoimmune disease history or systemic immunosuppression was excluded. Study-wide findings and caveats: In the 0.1 to 3.0 mg/kg range, CD4+ and CD8+ blood T cells had expanded clonally by week 6.

Germline values: CDR1 SGHRS, CDR2 YFSETQ. The CDR3 is 15 amino acids. J lost 9 bases, V lost 5 bases, and 7 bases had no gene match. The rearrangement uses TRBV5-1 and TRBJ2-1, with 14 bases matching TRBD2. The specimen comprised CD4+ or CD8+ T cells sorted from blood, sampled in a trial of the OX40 agonist ivuxolimab. This TCR was sampled from an adult with an advanced solid tumor such as melanoma, head and neck, liver or kidney cancer. The DNA of the CDR3 is TGCGCCAGCAGAACCGGGACTAGCGGGGGTAGTGAGCAGTTCTTC. It codes for CASRTGTSGGSEQFF. Together with reference TRBV5-1 and TRBJ2-1, the CDR3 gives the full variable domain: KAGVTQTPRYLIKTRGQQVTLSCSPISGHRSVSWYQQTPGQGLQFLFEYFSETQRNKGNFPGRFSGRQFSNSRSEMNVSTLELGDSALYLCASRTGTSGGSEQFFGPGTRLTVL.